The clone carrying this TCR beta chain has a count of ten or more. The antigen remains unidentified. This entry comes from a study of breast tumors, draining lymph nodes, adjacent tissues. Study-wide results and limits: Tumors had less TCR diversity than lymph nodes, more than nontumor tissue. The lymph node origin of tumor T cells was framed as consistent with a hypothesis, not demonstrated.

CDR1 SGHRS and CDR2 YFSETQ come from the germline V gene. Trimming at V came to 7 bases and at J to 7 bases, leaving 13 bases not matched to a gene. The CDR3 runs 15 residues. The lymph nodes were axillary draining lymph nodes from breast cancer patients. TCRdb independently ran MiXCR on the multiplex PCR reads; one entry per CDR3 protein. The sample lists some 130,000 distinct CDR3 sequences, 20% seen once, with approximately 3.5% in the top ten. Source material: axillary lymph node tissue. The chain employs TRBV5-1 and TRBJ2-1, with 8 bases aligning to TRBD1. The receptor comes from a female donor with breast cancer. Some clones in this sample may be carry-over from other donors' samples. The CDR3 protein is CASLDGGQGLNEQFF. In DNA, the CDR3 is TGCGCCAGCCTCGACGGAGGACAGGGTCTAAATGAGCAGTTCTTC.